The subject of this entry is one TCR beta chain. What it binds is not known. No DNA is given; TCRdb re-called the 5' RACE reads and lists each CDR3 protein once. The data include approximately 380,000 distinct CDR3 sequences; the top ten clones carry around 5.3%. The source of the sample is a study of T cells expressing NK-cell markers. On the study more broadly: Eight donors were sequenced, seven testing HCMV-seropositive and one testing seronegative.

The study's findings and limits: Of the CD8+ T cells in roughly 6 donors, about 1.0-7.5% belonged to dominant NKG2C+ clonotypes. Several donors likewise had their CD3+CD56-NKG2C+ fraction led by these clonotypes. No clear determination of HCMV specificity was made for expanded NKG2C+ T cell clones.

The TCR sequence derives from a man aged 18-75 years in good health. The specimen sequenced was blood T cells: a sorted CD56 or NKG2C T cell subset, CD4+ or CD8+ T cells, or bulk PBMC T cells (not recorded which).

The CDR3 protein is CATSDPSGGTGYRETQYF. The chain combines TRBV24-1 with TRBJ2-5; TCRdb proposes TRBD1, but this gene call is untestable without DNA. The length of the CDR3 is 18 residues. The germline CDR1 and CDR2 sequences are KGHDR and SFDVKD.